The 23 T cell receptor beta chains in this list originate from one sample, sequenced in a study of cytomegalovirus exposure and HLA in healthy donors. PCR involved 60 Vbeta and 13 Jbeta primers. The protocol was immunoSEQ multiplex PCR, while the TCRdb copy is restricted to in-frame clones and leaves out a portion. This table has approximately 59,000 clones, 65% to 80% appearing once. Sequenced: PBMCs. Receptors were obtained from a man aged 35 to 55 in good health and CMV-seropositive.

The genes are TRBV7-6 and TRBJ2-1; maybe TRBD2 (6 bases). The CDR3 loop spans 15 amino acids. V was clipped by 0 bases and J by 4 bases, with 10 bases between them. Germline V gene data show CDR1 as SGHVS and CDR2 as FNYEAQ. CDR3 bases: TGTGCCAGCAGCTTAGCGGCGGGATTTTACAATGAGCAGTTCTTC. Protein product: CASSLAAGFYNEQFF.

The chain uses TRBV15 and TRBJ2-1; 9 bases agree with TRBD2. V shed 1 base, J shed 14 bases, and the junction held 6 bases outside the gene matches. The CDR3 is 13 amino acids. Germline V gene sequence: CDR1 LNHNV, CDR2 YYDKDF (reference sequence). This chain's CDR3 is CATSRVSGGSKFF. The CDR3 coding sequence is TGTGCCACCAGCAGAGTAAGCGGGGGGAGCAAGTTCTTC.

This chain links TRBV10-3 with TRBJ2-5; D unclear. This CDR3 region has 15 residues. The V end was cut by 3 bases, the J end by 2 bases, with 13 bases between. CDR1 ENHRY and CDR2 SYGVKD come from the germline V gene. The CDR3 here is CAISDIVGYQETQYF. The CDR3 DNA reads TGTGCCATCAGTGATATAGTCGGGTATCAAGAGACCCAGTACTTC.

This chain joins TRBV6-4 and TRBJ2-5; 12 nucleotides align to TRBD1. CDR1 MRHNA and CDR2 SNTAGT come from the germline V gene. V gave up 7 bases and J gave up 5 bases; unmatched junction bases: 5. The length of the CDR3 is 14 residues. Here the CDR3 reads CASTGQGAGETQYF. CDR3 nucleotide sequence: TGTGCCAGCACGGGACAGGGGGCGGGGGAGACCCAGTACTTC.

This rearrangement joins TRBV5-4 to TRBJ2-7, with 11 nucleotides matching TRBD1. This CDR3 has 13 residues. CDR1 is SGHNT and CDR2 is YYREEE in the germline V gene (reference sequence). The V gene end was trimmed by 5 bases and the J gene end by 7 bases; junction bases not matched to a gene: 5. The CDR3 sequence: CASSAGQGEEQYF. CDR3 DNA sequence: TGTGCCAGCAGTGCGGGACAGGGGGAGGAGCAGTACTTC.

The J gene is TRBJ2-5, the V gene TRBV18; TRBD1 might be the D (5 bases). The CDR3 sequence is 15 residues long. V was shortened by 2 bases and J by 2 bases, with 12 bases between the two germline ends. The germline gives CDR1 KGHSH, CDR2 LQKENI. CDR3 DNA sequence: TGTGCCAGCTCACCATTAACAGGACGTCAAGAGACCCAGTACTTC. Translated: CASSPLTGRQETQYF.

The V call is TRBV4-2, the J call TRBJ2-7; D perhaps matches TRBD2 (6 bases). Per the germline V gene, CDR1 is LGHNA and CDR2 is YNFKEQ. This CDR3 spans 12 amino acids. The germline V and J ends were trimmed by 0 bases and 7 bases, with 7 bases remaining between them. The CDR3 spells CASSQEGREQYF. The CDR3, as DNA: TGTGCCAGCAGCCAAGAGGGGAGGGAGCAGTACTTC.

The rearrangement links TRBV9 to TRBJ2-1; 9 bases map to TRBD2. CDR1 SGDLS and CDR2 YYNGEE come from the germline V gene. Trimming removed 4 bases from V and 4 bases from J; junction bases left unmatched: 9. The CDR3 runs 16 residues. The CDR3 nucleotides read TGTGCCAGCAGCCTTAATAGCGGGAGCTCATACAATGAGCAGTTCTTC. Amino acid sequence: CASSLNSGSSYNEQFF.

This clone was seen a few times. The chain uses TRBV29-1 and TRBJ1-2; tentatively, D is TRBD1 (5 bases). The germline gives CDR1 SQVTM, CDR2 ANQGSEA. The CDR3 totals 11 residues. The V end was cut by 7 bases, the J end by 4 bases, with 10 bases between. The CDR3 nucleotides are TGCAGCGGCTATGACAGCTATGGCTACACCTTC. This sequence encodes CSGYDSYGYTF.

This chain connects TRBV2 to TRBJ2-7, with 7 positions matching TRBD1. The V gene's germline CDR1 is SNHLY and CDR2 FYNNEI. The trim removed 7 bases at V and 3 bases at J, leaving 6 bases unmatched. The CDR3 covers 13 residues. Here the CDR3 DNA reads TGTGCCAGCACCCGGGACAGAGACTACGAGCAGTACTTC. Its translation is CASTRDRDYEQYF. Full variable domain (rest looked up from reference TRBV2 and TRBJ2-7): EPEVTQTPSHQVTQMGQEVILRCVPISNHLYFYWYRQILGQKVEFLVSFYNNEISEKSEIFDDQFSVERPDGSNFTLKIRSTKLEDSAMYFCASTRDRDYEQYFGPGTRLTVT.

This chain joins TRBV6-5 and TRBJ2-7; D gene unclear. Trimming shortened V by 0 bases and J by 3 bases, and 12 bases separated the two germline ends. The CDR3 has 15 amino acids. From germline, CDR1 is MNHEY and CDR2 SVGAGI. As DNA, the CDR3 is TGTGCCAGCAGTTACTCGTTGGAGTTCCTCTACGAGCAGTACTTC. Amino acids: CASSYSLEFLYEQYF.

V usage is TRBV30 and J usage is TRBJ1-3, with D uncertain. The V gene's germline CDR1 is GTSNPN and CDR2 SVGIG (reference sequence). The V gene lost 3 bases and the J gene lost 8 bases, with 11 bases spanning the gap. This CDR3 is 12 amino acids long. CDR3 DNA sequence: TGTGCCTGGAGGGGTAGTCGGGACACCATATATTTT. It is translated as CAWRGSRDTIYF.

The chain carries TRBV5-1 and TRBJ2-3; 11 positions agree with TRBD1. CDR3 size: 17 residues. Trimming at V came to 5 bases and at J to 1 base, leaving 9 bases not matched to a gene. The V gene's germline CDR1 is SGHRS and CDR2 YFSETQ. The CDR3 spells CASRGQGGRYRTDTQYF. The CDR3 region has the DNA TGCGCCAGCAGGGGACAGGGGGGACGGTATCGCACAGATACGCAGTATTTT.

The chain joins TRBV30 to TRBJ2-7, with 8 bases identical to TRBD2. This CDR3 is 17 amino acids long. Germline V gives CDR1 GTSNPN, CDR2 SVGIG (reference sequence). V was clipped by 0 bases and J by 2 bases; unmatched bases: 12. The CDR3 loop is CAWSVGIISGATYEQYF. In DNA, the CDR3 is TGTGCCTGGAGTGTAGGGATTATTAGCGGGGCAACCTACGAGCAGTACTTC.

The V call is TRBV5-1, the J call TRBJ2-7; maybe TRBD1 (6 bases). Germline CDR1 SGHRS, CDR2 YFSETQ. CDR3 length equals 15 residues. Between the trimmed V and J ends, which lost 3 bases and 2 bases, there was a span of 15 bases. For the CDR3, the DNA is TGCGCCAGCAGCTCAACTCCGGACAGAGCCTACGAGCAGTACTTC. Translating gives CASSSTPDRAYEQYF.

V is TRBV5-8 and J is TRBJ2-2, with D possibly TRBD2 on 6 matching bases. CDR3 length: 14 amino acids. Germline V gene lookup returns CDR1 SGHTS and CDR2 YDEGEE. With 6 bases removed from V and 0 bases from J, the gap between germline ends came to 9 bases. CDR3 region: CASKEGTNTGELFF. The DNA for the CDR3 is TGTGCCAGCAAGGAGGGAACGAACACCGGGGAGCTGTTTTTT.

The rearrangement joins TRBV6-1 to TRBJ1-2; 11 bases line up with TRBD1. The CDR3 runs 17 residues. Germline V gives CDR1 MNHNS, CDR2 SASEGT. J was trimmed by 4 bases and V by 2 bases; bases with no gene match: 9. The CDR3 protein is CASSEMWDRGSGYGYTF. The CDR3 DNA follows: TGTGCCAGCAGTGAAATGTGGGACAGGGGGAGCGGCTATGGCTACACCTTC.

This sequence joins TRBV10-3 and TRBJ2-3; 16 nucleotides line up with TRBD2. The germline V gene encodes CDR1 ENHRY and CDR2 SYGVKD. The ends lost 9 bases at V and 3 bases at J; junction bases unmatched: 3. The length of the CDR3 is 15 residues. In DNA, the CDR3 is TGTGCCATAGGGACTAGCGGGGGGGAGACAGATACGCAGTATTTT. Its protein product is CAIGTSGGETDTQYF.

The J gene is TRBJ2-3, the V gene TRBV19; 7 positions match TRBD2. CDR1 and CDR2 from the germline V gene are LNHDA and SQIVND (reference sequence). This CDR3 is built from 15 residues. With V trimmed by 5 bases and J by 2 bases, 7 bases remained unmatched. In DNA, the CDR3 is TGTGCCAGTAGTCGGCTAGCGGCCTTCACAGATACGCAGTATTTT. Encoded protein: CASSRLAAFTDTQYF.

The V call is TRBV19, the J call TRBJ1-2; 9 bases are a match to TRBD1. The CDR3 runs 13 residues. J gave up 8 bases and V 7 bases, and 8 bases lay outside the gene matches. Germline CDR1 reads LNHDA; CDR2 reads SQIVND (reference sequence). CDR3 DNA: TGTGCCAGTACCCCGGACAGGGGAGGGGGCTACACCTTC. Its protein is CASTPDRGGGYTF. The entire variable domain, with the rest obtained from reference TRBV19 and TRBJ1-2, is as follows: DGGITQSPKYLFRKEGQNVTLSCEQNLNHDAMYWYRQDPGQGLRLIYYSQIVNDFQKGDIAEGYSVSREKKESFPLTVTSAQKNPTAFYLCASTPDRGGGYTFGSGTRLTVV.

Only a few counts were recorded for this clone. J is TRBJ1-1 and V is TRBV5-1; 11 bases are shared with TRBD1. This CDR3 spans 16 amino acids. The junction had 6 bases not matched to a gene; V was cut back by 5 bases and J by 0 bases. The germline V gene has CDR1 SGHRS and CDR2 YFSETQ. CDR3 sequence: CASSPGQGGLNTEAFF. The CDR3 bases are TGCGCCAGCAGTCCGGGACAGGGGGGGCTGAACACTGAAGCTTTCTTT.

This clone was detected only a few times. Relative to the germline gene, one junction end is altered; a read error may explain this. The chain joins TRBV5-1 to TRBJ1-2, with 7 positions matching TRBD1. Germline lookup yields CDR1 SGHRS and CDR2 YFSETQ. This CDR3 has 13 residues. The CDR3 nucleotides read TGTGCCAGCAGCTTCCCGACAGGGTACGGCTACACCTTC. Its protein product is CASSFPTGYGYTF.

This chain joins TRBV13 and TRBJ2-7; 9 bases map to TRBD2. The V and J ends lost 5 bases and 12 bases, in that order; junction bases with no gene match: 11. Germline lookup yields CDR1 PRHDT and CDR2 FYEKMQ (reference sequence). The CDR3 sequence is 13 residues long. CDR3 sequence reads: CASSQARREGPYF. The CDR3 nucleotides are TGTGCCAGCAGCCAGGCCCGGCGGGAGGGGCCGTACTTC.